This paragraph reports one T cell receptor (beta chain). Its antigen is as yet unknown. TCRdb keeps only in-frame clones here, not all; method: immunoSEQ multiplex PCR. This table holds 300,000 to 400,000 clones, about 92% found once. V trimming: 4 bases; J trimming: 0 bases; junction bases outside the gene matches: 4. CDR3 length: 17 amino acids. Germline CDR1 is PRHDT and CDR2 is FYEKMQ (reference sequence). This specimen comes from a study of Ad26.COV2.S vaccination and SARS-CoV-2 variants. The study's findings and limits: Substantial response breadth was reportedly seen for spike-specific CD8+ and CD4+ T cells after vaccination. Relative to placebo recipients, vaccine recipients exhibited elevated spike-specific TCR breadth. Measurements of TCR breadth and depth may have given underestimates of the total T cell responses. Vaccine and placebo recipients had similar non-spike TCR breadth.

The sequence was collected from a human donor who had recovered from COVID-19. The chain recombines TRBV13 with TRBJ2-4; TRBD2 matches at 12 bases. The sample in question was peripheral blood, obtained after recovery from COVID-19. The CDR3 coding sequence is TGTGCCAGCAGCTCAACTAGCGGGGGGCTAGCCAAAAACATTCAGTACTTC. Translating gives CASSSTSGGLAKNIQYF.